This entry describes one TCR beta chain. Its antigen is undetermined. The sample comes from a study of cytomegalovirus exposure and HLA in healthy donors. Study observations and caveats: Likely technical artifact: a cluster of highly shared sequence variants. Later on, an analysis showed TCR association rates differing by HLA locus, with DRB1 the most and HLA-C the fewest. CMV serostatus was the only immune exposure information that was available. A further, later analysis showed that HLA-associated TCR beta chains (compared with equally common others) were more clonally expanded.

PCR primers comprised 60 Vbeta and 13 Jbeta primers. TCRdb's table, derived via immunoSEQ multiplex PCR, lists solely in-frame clones and lacks some. This table has under 100,000 clones, less than 80% appearing once. The specimen sequenced was PBMCs. The clonotype was recovered from a man aged 25 to 40 in good health and CMV-seronegative.

CDR3: CASSPAGTAKNIQYF. The CDR3 DNA sequence: TGTGCCAGCAGTCCCGCGGGGACAGCCAAAAACATTCAGTACTTC. V is TRBV28 and J is TRBJ2-4; a weak D match, TRBD2 (6 bases). V was pared by 5 bases and J by 0 bases, with 11 bases between. Per the germline V gene, CDR1 is MDHEN and CDR2 is SYDVKM. This CDR3 has 15 amino acids.